A single sample is the source of the 2 T cell receptor beta chains below, sequenced in a study of T cells in tuberculosis. Libraries were prepared by immunoSEQ multiplex PCR; TCRdb keeps only in-frame clonotypes and omits some of them. The repertoire has tens of thousands of clones, approximately 90% of them found once; the top ten carry under 2.5%. Sorting used thawed, overnight-rested PBMC stained with anti-CD3, a viability dye and GMM-loaded CD1B tetramer. The CD1B tetramers carried C32 glucose monomycolate purified from Rhodococcus equi. Sequenced input: CD1b-GMM tetramer-negative cells sorted from PBMCs. All receptors come from an adult woman with latent tuberculosis.

This rearrangement joins TRBV5-4 to TRBJ1-2, with D maybe TRBD1 (6 bases). The CDR3 totals 14 residues. V dropped 0 bases and J dropped 5 bases, with 11 bases sitting between them. Germline-derived CDR1 and CDR2 are SGHNT and YYREEE (reference sequence). The CDR3 DNA reads TGTGCCAGCAGCTTGGTGGGGGGGCGGTATGGCTACACCTTC. It translates to CASSLVGGRYGYTF.

The chain joins TRBV10-3 to TRBJ2-5; 9 bases match TRBD1. Germline assignment: CDR1 ENHRY and CDR2 SYGVKD. V gave up 10 bases and J gave up 10 bases; unmatched junction bases: 10. This CDR3 has 12 amino acids. The CDR3 coding sequence is TGTGCCACGACAGGGGGGGCGGGGGTCCAGTACTTC. Its protein is CATTGGAGVQYF.